This T cell receptor beta chain was identified during a study of blood T cell repertoires in COVID-19 (dated by TCRdb to about 2020). Some background on the complete study: Samples from collaborators originated in the United States, Italy and Spain and spanned both the acute and convalescent phases of COVID-19. A de-identified subject ID, COVID-19 status, age in years and sex were almost always included in the sample metadata. A freely available public database, intended as a resource for researchers studying the immune response to SARS-CoV-2, is where the repertoires were released. Subjects who had been exposed to COVID-19, were actively infected with it, or had recovered from it provided the deeply sampled blood TCRbeta repertoires that made up the dataset. The prospective study material was composed of cDNA or gDNA derived from T cells, B-cell-depleted T cells, or PBMCs. The samples were drawn from two sources: the first 160 participants of the ongoing ImmuneRACE study, and 1,254 subjects contributed by 6 global collaborators. Where HLA class I and class II types were available, the types were taken from metadata supplied by the sample provider, not from assay-based typing. General conclusions and limits of the study: The quantity of clinical and demographic metadata differed by source and by participant and was supplied without curation.

Concerning this clone: Its target antigen remains unknown. No base qualities exist here, and no much larger clone lies one base off it.

The germline ends are 12 bases apart after V is trimmed by 0 bases and J by 9 bases. Per the germline V gene, MNHEY is the CDR1 and SVGAGI is the CDR2. The CDR3 has 15 amino acids, counting the end cysteine and phenylalanine. Left in the record is the CDR3 DNA by itself, 45 bases read in frame from the first base. The collaborating institutions used their own protocols to collect whole blood in K2EDTA tubes. For TCRbeta analysis, collaborators shipped samples in one of three forms: frozen whole blood, isolated PBMCs, or DNA extracted from either of those sample types. TCRbeta CDR3 regions were amplified from genomic DNA by means of the immunoSEQ Assay, a bias-controlled multiplex PCR. In the source study's methods: Nucleated cell counts per sample were estimated from amplification of reference gene primers within the assay. To quantify the absolute abundance of each unique TCRbeta CDR3 rearrangement, sequence reads were collapsed and filtered. For each sample, productive Simpson clonality was calculated as the square root of Simpson's diversity index over productive rearrangements. TCRdb provides this immuneACCESS table in a form limited to in-frame rearrangements. Some clones are lacking; in checked studies, under half of them reflect an unresolved V gene, and why the rest are absent is not known. That table is the source of V, J and clone size, and D and trimming were worked out from the DNA. This sample is represented by about 190,000 clones; roughly four fifths of them were singletons. The ten largest account for roughly an eighth of the sample.

Sequenced sample: peripheral blood. This receptor was identified in a woman aged 50 to 60 with acute or convalescent COVID-19. Recombination linked TRBV6-5 to TRBJ1-6, with no confident D gene call. The CDR3 protein is CASSYSSGGGSPLHF. DNA sequence: TGTGCCAGCAGTTACTCATCGGGAGGAGGTTCACCCCTCCACTTT.